Listed here are 5 T cell receptor beta chains from one sample, sequenced in a study of healthy donors' naive CD4 and CD8 T cells. A linear amplification protocol produced the TCR libraries from around 510 ng of total RNA. Each CDR3 protein gets one entry after TCRdb re-called the reads with MiXCR. This sample has 180,000 or so distinct CDR3 sequences, with about four fifths found just once. The sample comprised naive CD4+ and CD8+ T cells sorted from blood, pooled from several donors. These receptors came from a pool of human donors in good health; the sample pools cells from several healthy donors.

The chain couples TRBV6-2 or TRBV6-3 to TRBJ1-2, with D perhaps TRBD1 (5 bases). CDR3 length: 17 amino acids. The germline V and J ends were trimmed by 2 bases and 0 bases, with 16 bases remaining between them. Germline V lookup: CDR1 MNHEY, CDR2 SVGEGT. The CDR3 DNA follows: TGTGCCAGCAGTTACGAGATTTCTCAGGGAGCTAACTATGGCTACACCTTC. It translates to CASSYEISQGANYGYTF.

V usage is TRBV19 and J usage is TRBJ2-1, with 11 bases lining up with TRBD2. Germline CDR1 is LNHDA and CDR2 is SQIVND (reference sequence). V dropped 3 bases and J dropped 8; count of bases not matched to a gene: 9. The CDR3 has 16 amino acids. DNA for the CDR3: TGTGCCAGTAGTATGCAACTAGCGGGAGAGGGCGATGAGCAGTTCTTC. Encoded protein: CASSMQLAGEGDEQFF. The full variable domain, its missing parts supplied by reference TRBV19 and TRBJ2-1, is DGGITQSPKYLFRKEGQNVTLSCEQNLNHDAMYWYRQDPGQGLRLIYYSQIVNDFQKGDIAEGYSVSREKKESFPLTVTSAQKNPTAFYLCASSMQLAGEGDEQFFGPGTRLTVL.

This clonotype was counted between two and nine times. This chain links TRBV5-1 with TRBJ2-1, with 12 positions matching TRBD2. The CDR3 runs to 15 residues. The J segment lost 5 bases and the V segment lost 4 bases, leaving 4 bases of the junction unmatched. From germline, CDR1 is SGHRS and CDR2 YFSETQ. The CDR3 coding sequence is TGCGCCAGCAGCCCCCGGACTAGCGGGAACAATGAGCAGTTCTTC. Protein product: CASSPRTSGNNEQFF.

The chain couples TRBV6-5 to TRBJ2-7, with D possibly being TRBD1 (6 bases). CDR3 length equals 13 residues. CDR1 is MNHEY and CDR2 is SVGAGI in the germline V gene. Trimming stripped 6 bases from V and 6 bases from J, with 15 bases between. The CDR3 protein is CASRLGGPGEQYF. CDR3 sequence (DNA): TGTGCCAGCAGACTAGGGGGTCCCGGCGAGCAGTACTTC.

The chain employs TRBV25-1 and TRBJ2-5; the D gene is possibly TRBD1 (6 bases). The germline V and J ends were trimmed by 8 bases and 0 bases, with 16 bases remaining between them. There are 15 residues in the CDR3. Germline lookup yields CDR1 MGHDK and CDR2 SYGVNS. The CDR3 DNA is TGTGCCAGCCTCGAAGGGACAACGTACCAAGAGACCCAGTACTTC. Translation: CASLEGTTYQETQYF.